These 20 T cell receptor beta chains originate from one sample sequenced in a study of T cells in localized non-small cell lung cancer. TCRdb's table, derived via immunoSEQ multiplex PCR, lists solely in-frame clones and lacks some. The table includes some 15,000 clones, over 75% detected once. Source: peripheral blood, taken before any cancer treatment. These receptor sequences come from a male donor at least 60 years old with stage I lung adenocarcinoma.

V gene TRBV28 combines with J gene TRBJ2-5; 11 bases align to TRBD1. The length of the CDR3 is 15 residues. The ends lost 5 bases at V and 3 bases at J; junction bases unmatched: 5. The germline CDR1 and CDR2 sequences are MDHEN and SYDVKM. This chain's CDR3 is CASSPWTGGKETQYF. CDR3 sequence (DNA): TGTGCCAGCAGTCCTTGGACAGGGGGCAAAGAGACCCAGTACTTC.

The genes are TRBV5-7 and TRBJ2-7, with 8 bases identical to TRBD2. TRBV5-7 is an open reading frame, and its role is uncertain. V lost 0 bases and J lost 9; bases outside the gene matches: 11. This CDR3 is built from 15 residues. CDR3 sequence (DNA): TGTGCCAGCAGCTTGGCCGTTGCGGGGGGTTGGGGGCAGTACTTC. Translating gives CASSLAVAGGWGQYF.

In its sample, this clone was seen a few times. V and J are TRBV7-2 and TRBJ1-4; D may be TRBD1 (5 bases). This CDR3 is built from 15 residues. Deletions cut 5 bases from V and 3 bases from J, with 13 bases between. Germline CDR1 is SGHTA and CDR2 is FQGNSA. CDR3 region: CASSRAGHSNEKLFF. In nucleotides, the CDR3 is TGTGCCAGCAGCCGGGCAGGACACTCTAATGAAAAACTGTTTTTT.

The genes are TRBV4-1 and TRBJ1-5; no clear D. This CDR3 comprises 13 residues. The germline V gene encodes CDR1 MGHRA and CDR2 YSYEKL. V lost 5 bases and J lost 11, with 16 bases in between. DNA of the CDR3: TGCGCCAGCAGCGGCACCATGAAGGAAGCCCAGCATTTT. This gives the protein CASSGTMKEAQHF.

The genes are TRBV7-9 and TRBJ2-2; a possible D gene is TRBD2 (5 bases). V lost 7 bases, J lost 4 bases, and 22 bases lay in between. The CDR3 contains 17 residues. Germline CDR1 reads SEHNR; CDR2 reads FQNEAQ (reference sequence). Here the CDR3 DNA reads TGTGCCAGCACTATACGACGGGCTAGCCTTTCCACCGGGGAGCTGTTTTTT. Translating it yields CASTIRRASLSTGELFF.

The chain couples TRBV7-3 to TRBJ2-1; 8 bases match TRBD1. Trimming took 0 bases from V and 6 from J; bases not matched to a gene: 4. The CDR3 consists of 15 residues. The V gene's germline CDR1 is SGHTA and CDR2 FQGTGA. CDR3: CASSLTLDRVNEQFF. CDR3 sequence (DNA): TGTGCCAGCAGCTTAACCCTGGACAGGGTCAATGAGCAGTTCTTC. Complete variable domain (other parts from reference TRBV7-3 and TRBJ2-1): GAGVSQTPSNKVTEKGKYVELRCDPISGHTALYWYRQSLGQGPEFLIYFQGTGAADDSGLPNDRFFAVRPEGSVSTLKIQRTERGDSAVYLCASSLTLDRVNEQFFGPGTRLTVL.

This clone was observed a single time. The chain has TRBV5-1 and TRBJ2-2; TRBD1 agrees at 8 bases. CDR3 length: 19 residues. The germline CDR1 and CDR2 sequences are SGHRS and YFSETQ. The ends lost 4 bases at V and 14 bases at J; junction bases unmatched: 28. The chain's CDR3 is CASSTRTGRGVGRGAPLFF. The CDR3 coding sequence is TGCGCCAGCAGCACGAGGACAGGGAGAGGTGTAGGCCGGGGAGCTCCACTGTTTTTT.

The CDR3: CASSVPGQGAEAFF. CDR3 DNA sequence: TGTGCCAGCAGTGTCCCGGGACAGGGGGCTGAAGCTTTCTTT. The chain joins TRBV6-1 to TRBJ1-1, with 11 bases fitting TRBD1. The CDR3 is 14 residues long. With V trimmed by 4 bases and J by 6 bases, 4 bases remained unmatched. CDR1 is MNHNS and CDR2 is SASEGT in the germline V gene.

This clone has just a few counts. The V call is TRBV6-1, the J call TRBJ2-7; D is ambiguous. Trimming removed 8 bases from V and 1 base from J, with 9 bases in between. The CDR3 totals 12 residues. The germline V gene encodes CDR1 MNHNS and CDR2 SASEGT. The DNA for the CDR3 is TGTGCCAGCCACCCCGGTTCCTACGAGCAGTACTTC. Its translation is CASHPGSYEQYF.

The CDR3 here is CASSSFKGYNEQFF. The CDR3 DNA reads as TGTGCCAGCAGTTCGTTCAAGGGGTACAATGAGCAGTTCTTC. The chain recombines TRBV6-5 with TRBJ2-1; D might be TRBD1 (5 bases). Trimming stripped 4 bases from V and 4 bases from J, with 11 bases between. The CDR3 sequence is 14 residues long. CDR1 is MNHEY, CDR2 SVGAGI, per germline.

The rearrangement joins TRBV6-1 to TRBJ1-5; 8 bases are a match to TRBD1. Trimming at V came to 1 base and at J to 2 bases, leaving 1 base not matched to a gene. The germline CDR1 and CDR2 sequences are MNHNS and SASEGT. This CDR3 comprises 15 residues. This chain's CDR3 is CASSEVDRGNQPQHF. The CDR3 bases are TGTGCCAGCAGTGAAGTGGACAGGGGCAATCAGCCCCAGCATTTT.

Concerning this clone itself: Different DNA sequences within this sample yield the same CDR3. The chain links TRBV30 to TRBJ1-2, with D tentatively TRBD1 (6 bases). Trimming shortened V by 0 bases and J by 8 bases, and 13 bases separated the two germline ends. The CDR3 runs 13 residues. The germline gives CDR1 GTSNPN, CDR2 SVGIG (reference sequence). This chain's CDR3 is CAWSVLRGGGYTF. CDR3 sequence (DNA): TGTGCCTGGAGTGTCCTCAGGGGAGGCGGCTACACCTTC.

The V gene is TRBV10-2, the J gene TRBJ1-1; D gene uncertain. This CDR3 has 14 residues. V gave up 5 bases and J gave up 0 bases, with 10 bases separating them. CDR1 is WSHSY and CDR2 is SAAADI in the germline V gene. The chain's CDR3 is CASSMTVVNTEAFF. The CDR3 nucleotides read TGCGCCAGCAGTATGACCGTCGTGAACACTGAAGCTTTCTTT.

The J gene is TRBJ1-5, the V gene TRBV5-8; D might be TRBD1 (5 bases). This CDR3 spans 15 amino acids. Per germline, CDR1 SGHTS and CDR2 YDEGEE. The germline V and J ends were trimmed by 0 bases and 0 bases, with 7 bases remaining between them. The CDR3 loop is CASSLGQISNQPQHF. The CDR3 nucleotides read TGTGCCAGCAGCTTGGGACAGATTAGCAATCAGCCCCAGCATTTT.

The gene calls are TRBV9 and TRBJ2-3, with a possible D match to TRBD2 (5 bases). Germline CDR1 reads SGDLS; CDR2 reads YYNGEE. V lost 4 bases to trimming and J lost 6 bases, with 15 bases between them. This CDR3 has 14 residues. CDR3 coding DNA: TGTGCCAGCAGCCCCGGACCCGGGATGGATACGCAGTATTTT. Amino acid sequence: CASSPGPGMDTQYF.

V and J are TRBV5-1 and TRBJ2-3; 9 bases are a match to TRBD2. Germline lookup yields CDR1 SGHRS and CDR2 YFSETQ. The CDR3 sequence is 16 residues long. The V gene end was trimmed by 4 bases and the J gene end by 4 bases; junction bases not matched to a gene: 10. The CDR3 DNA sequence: TGCGCCAGCAGCCTCGTAGCGGGGGCCTCAGCAGATACGCAGTATTTT. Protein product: CASSLVAGASADTQYF.

This CDR3 is CSVSCGMNTEAFF. The CDR3 bases are TGCAGCGTTTCTTGCGGGATGAACACTGAAGCTTTCTTT. V and J are TRBV29-1 and TRBJ1-1; no firm D call. V was shortened by 5 bases and J by 0 bases, with 10 bases between the two germline ends. The CDR3 has 13 residues. Germline-derived CDR1 and CDR2 are SQVTM and ANQGSEA.

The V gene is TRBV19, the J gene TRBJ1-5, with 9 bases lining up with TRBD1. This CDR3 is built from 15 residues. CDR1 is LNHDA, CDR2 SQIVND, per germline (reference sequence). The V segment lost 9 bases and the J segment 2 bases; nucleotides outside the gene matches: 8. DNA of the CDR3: TGTGCCAGCTCCGACAGGGGGATTGGCAATCAGCCCCAGCATTTT. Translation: CASSDRGIGNQPQHF.

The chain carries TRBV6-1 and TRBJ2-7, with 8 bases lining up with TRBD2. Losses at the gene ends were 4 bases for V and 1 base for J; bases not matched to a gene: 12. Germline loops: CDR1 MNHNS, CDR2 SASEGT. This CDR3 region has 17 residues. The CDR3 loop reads CASSGPGGAGGSYEQYF. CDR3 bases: TGTGCCAGCAGTGGCCCGGGAGGTGCGGGGGGTTCCTACGAGCAGTACTTC.

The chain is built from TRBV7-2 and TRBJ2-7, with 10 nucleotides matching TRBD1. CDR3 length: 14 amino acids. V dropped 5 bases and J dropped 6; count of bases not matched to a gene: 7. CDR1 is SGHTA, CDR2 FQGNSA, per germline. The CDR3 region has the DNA TGTGCCAGCAGCCGGACAGGGGGTTTGGGCGAGCAGTACTTC. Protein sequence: CASSRTGGLGEQYF.